Here is one T cell receptor beta chain with its context. The antigen is unknown. TCRdb's copy holds only in-frame clones and misses some; the assay was immunoSEQ multiplex PCR. This table holds tens of thousands of clones, roughly four fifths found once. The sample originates from a study of a mutant IDH1 vaccine in newly diagnosed glioma. The study, taken as a whole, reports: In 93.3% of patients, immune responses induced by the vaccine occurred.

The CDR3 spans 13 residues. Trimming cost V 5 bases and J 5 bases; bases outside gene matches: 5. CDR1 and CDR2 from the germline V gene are SSHAT and FNYEAQ (reference sequence). Sample time point: week 23, last vaccination. Doses comprised 300 ug of mutant IDH1 20-mer peptide each, plus topical imiquimod. The sequence was obtained from a man aged 30-40 years with glioma. This material consisted of PBMCs, taken from a glioma patient whose treatment included an IDH1 peptide vaccine. The chain joins TRBV7-7 to TRBJ2-7, with 8 nucleotides matching TRBD1. CDR3 region: CASSLLTGDEQYF. The CDR3 region has the DNA TGTGCCAGCAGCCTTTTGACAGGGGACGAGCAGTACTTC.